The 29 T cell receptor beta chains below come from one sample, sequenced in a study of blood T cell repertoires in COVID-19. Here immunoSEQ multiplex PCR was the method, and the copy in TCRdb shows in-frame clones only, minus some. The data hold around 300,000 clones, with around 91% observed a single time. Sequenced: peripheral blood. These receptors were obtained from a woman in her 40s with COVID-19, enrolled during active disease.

In DNA, the CDR3 is TGCGCCAGCAGCTTGGTTACTAGCGGGACGGGAGAGACCCAGTACTTC. It specifies CASSLVTSGTGETQYF. This chain joins TRBV5-1 and TRBJ2-5; 10 bases map to TRBD2. Germline V gives CDR1 SGHRS, CDR2 YFSETQ. V was clipped by 0 bases and J by 4 bases; unmatched bases: 6. CDR3 length: 16 residues.

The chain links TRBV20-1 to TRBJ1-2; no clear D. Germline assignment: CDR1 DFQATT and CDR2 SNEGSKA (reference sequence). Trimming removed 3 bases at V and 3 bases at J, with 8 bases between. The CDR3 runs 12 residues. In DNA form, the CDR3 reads TGCAGTGCTAGTCCCAGTCACTATGGCTACACCTTC. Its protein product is CSASPSHYGYTF.

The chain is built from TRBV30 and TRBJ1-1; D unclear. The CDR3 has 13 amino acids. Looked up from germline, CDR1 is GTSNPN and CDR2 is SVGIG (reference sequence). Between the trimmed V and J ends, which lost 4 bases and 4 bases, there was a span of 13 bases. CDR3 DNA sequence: TGTGCCTGGACCCGCGCTGCGGGCACTGAAGCTTTCTTT. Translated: CAWTRAAGTEAFF.

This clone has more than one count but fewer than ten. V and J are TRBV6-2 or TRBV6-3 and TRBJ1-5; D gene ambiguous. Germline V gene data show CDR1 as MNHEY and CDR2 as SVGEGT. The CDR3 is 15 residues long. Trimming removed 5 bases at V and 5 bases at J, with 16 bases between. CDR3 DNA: TGTGCCAGCAGTCTCCGGAGGGCGAGGGATCAGCCCCAGCATTTT. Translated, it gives CASSLRRARDQPQHF.

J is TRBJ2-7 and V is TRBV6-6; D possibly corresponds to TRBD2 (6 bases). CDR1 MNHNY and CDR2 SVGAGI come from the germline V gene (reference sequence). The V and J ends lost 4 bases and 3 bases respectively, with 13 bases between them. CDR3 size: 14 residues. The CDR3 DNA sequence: TGTGCCAGCAGTTTAAGGGAGGTCGTCTACGAGCAGTACTTC. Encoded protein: CASSLREVVYEQYF.

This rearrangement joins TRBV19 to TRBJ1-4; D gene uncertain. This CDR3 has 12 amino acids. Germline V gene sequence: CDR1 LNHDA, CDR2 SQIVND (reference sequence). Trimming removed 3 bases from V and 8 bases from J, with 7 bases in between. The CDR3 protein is CASSIWREKLFF. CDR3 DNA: TGTGCCAGTAGTATTTGGCGGGAAAAACTGTTTTTT.

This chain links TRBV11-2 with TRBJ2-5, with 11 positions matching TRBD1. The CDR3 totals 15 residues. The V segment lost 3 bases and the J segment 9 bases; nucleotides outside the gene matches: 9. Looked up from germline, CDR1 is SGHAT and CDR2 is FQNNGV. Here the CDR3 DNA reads TGTGCCAGCAGCTTTGGACAGGGGGCGAGGCGGGCCCAGTACTTC. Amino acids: CASSFGQGARRAQYF.

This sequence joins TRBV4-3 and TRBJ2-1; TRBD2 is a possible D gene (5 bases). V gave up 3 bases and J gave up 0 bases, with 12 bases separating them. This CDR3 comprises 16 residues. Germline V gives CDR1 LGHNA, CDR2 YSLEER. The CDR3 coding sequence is TGCGCCAGCAGCCAGATAGCGTTGAGCTCCTACAATGAGCAGTTCTTC. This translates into CASSQIALSSYNEQFF.

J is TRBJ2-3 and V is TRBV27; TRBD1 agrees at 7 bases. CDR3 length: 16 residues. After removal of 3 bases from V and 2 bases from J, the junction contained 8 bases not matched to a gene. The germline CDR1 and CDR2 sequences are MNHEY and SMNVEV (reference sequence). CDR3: CASSFGDRVSTDTQYF. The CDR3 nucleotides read TGTGCCAGCAGTTTCGGCGACAGGGTCTCCACAGATACGCAGTATTTT.

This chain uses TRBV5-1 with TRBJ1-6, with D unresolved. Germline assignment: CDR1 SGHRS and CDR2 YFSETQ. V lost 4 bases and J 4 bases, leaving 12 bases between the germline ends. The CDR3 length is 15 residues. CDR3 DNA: TGCGCCAGCAGCACAGTTTCGGATTATAATTCACCCCTCCACTTT. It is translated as CASSTVSDYNSPLHF.

The CDR3 region is CASSQTSRGNYGYTF. The CDR3 DNA sequence: TGCGCCAGCAGTCAGACCAGTAGGGGAAACTATGGCTACACCTTC. The rearrangement links TRBV23-1 to TRBJ1-2; D is possibly TRBD1 (5 bases). TRBV23-1 is flagged as an ORF with uncertain function. V was trimmed by 3 bases and J by 2 bases, leaving 13 bases between them. The CDR3 totals 15 residues.

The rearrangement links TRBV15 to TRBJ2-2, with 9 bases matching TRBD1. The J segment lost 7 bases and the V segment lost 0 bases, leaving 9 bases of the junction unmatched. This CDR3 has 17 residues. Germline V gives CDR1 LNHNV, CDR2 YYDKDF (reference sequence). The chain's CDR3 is CATSRDNPGQGFGELFF. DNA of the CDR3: TGTGCCACCAGCAGAGATAATCCTGGACAGGGGTTCGGGGAGCTGTTTTTT.

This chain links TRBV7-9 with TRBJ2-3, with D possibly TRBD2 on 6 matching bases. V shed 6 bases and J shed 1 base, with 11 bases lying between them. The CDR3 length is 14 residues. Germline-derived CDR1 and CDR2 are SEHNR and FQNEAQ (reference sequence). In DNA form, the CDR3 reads TGTGCCAGCAGGCCGGGACTGCGCACAGATACGCAGTATTTT. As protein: CASRPGLRTDTQYF.

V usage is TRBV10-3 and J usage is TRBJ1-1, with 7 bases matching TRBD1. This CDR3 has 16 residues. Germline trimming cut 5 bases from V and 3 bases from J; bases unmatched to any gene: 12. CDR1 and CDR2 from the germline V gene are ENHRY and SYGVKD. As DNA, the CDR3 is TGTGCCATCAGTAACCCCCTCAGGGGGGCTTACACTGAAGCTTTCTTT. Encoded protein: CAISNPLRGAYTEAFF.

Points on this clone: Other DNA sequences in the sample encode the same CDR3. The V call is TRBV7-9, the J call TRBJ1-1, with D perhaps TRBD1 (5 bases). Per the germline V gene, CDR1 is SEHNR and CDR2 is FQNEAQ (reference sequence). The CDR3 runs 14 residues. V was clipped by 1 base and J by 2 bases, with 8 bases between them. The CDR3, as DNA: TGTGCCAGCAGCTTAGTAGGGGAAAACACTGAAGCTTTCTTT. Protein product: CASSLVGENTEAFF.

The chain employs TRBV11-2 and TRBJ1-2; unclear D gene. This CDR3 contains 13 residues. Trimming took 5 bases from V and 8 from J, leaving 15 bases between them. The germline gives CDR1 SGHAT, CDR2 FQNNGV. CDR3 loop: CASSPREVEGYTF. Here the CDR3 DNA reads TGTGCCAGCAGCCCGCGGGAGGTTGAGGGCTACACCTTC. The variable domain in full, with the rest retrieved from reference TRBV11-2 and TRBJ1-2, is EAGVAQSPRYKIIEKRQSVAFWCNPISGHATLYWYQQILGQGPKLLIQFQNNGVVDDSQLPKDRFSAERLKGVDSTLKIQPAKLEDSAVYLCASSPREVEGYTFGSGTRLTVV.

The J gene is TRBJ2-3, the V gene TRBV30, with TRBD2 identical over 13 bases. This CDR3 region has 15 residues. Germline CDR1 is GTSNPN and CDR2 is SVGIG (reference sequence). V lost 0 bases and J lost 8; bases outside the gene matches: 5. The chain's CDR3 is CAWSVTSGGAGTQYF. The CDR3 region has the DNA TGTGCCTGGAGTGTTACTAGCGGGGGGGCGGGTACGCAGTATTTT.

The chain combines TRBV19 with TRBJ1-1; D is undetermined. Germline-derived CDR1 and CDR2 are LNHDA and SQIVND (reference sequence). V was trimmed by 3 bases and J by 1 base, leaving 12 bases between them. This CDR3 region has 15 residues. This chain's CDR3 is CASSINWAGNTEAFF. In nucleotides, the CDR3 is TGTGCCAGTAGTATTAATTGGGCAGGGAACACTGAAGCTTTCTTT.

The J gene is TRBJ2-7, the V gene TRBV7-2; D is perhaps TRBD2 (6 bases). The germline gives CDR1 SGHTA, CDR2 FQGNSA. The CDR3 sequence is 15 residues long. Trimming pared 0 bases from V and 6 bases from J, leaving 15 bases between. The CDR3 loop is CASSLALNGGGEQYF. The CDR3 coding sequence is TGTGCCAGCAGCTTAGCGCTAAATGGGGGAGGCGAGCAGTACTTC. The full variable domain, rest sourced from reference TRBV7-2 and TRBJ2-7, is GAGVSQSPSNKVTEKGKDVELRCDPISGHTALYWYRQSLGQGLEFLIYFQGNSAPDKSGLPSDRFSAERTGGSVSTLTIQRTQQEDSAVYLCASSLALNGGGEQYFGPGTRLTVT.

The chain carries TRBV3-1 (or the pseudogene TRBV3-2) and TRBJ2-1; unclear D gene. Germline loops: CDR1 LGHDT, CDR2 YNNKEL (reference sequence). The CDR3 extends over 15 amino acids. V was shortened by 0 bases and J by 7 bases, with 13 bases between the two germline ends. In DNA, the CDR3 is TGTGCCAGCAGCCAAGAAATCACAGTAAAGAATGAGCAGTTCTTC. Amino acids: CASSQEITVKNEQFF.

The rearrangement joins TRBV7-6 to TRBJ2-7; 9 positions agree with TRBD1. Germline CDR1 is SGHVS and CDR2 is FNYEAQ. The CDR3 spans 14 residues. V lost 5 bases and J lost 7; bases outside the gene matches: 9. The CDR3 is CASSLRTGAGEQYF. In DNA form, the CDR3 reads TGTGCCAGCAGCCTCAGGACAGGGGCGGGAGAGCAGTACTTC.

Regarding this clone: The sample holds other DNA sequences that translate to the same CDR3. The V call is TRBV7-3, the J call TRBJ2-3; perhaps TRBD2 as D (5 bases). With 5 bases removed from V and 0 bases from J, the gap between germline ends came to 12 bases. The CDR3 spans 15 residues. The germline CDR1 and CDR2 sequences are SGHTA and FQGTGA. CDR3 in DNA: TGTGCCAGCAGCCGGGCGGGTGGTAGCACAGATACGCAGTATTTT. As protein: CASSRAGGSTDTQYF. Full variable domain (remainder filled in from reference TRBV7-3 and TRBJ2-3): GAGVSQTPSNKVTEKGKYVELRCDPISGHTALYWYRQSLGQGPEFLIYFQGTGAADDSGLPNDRFFAVRPEGSVSTLKIQRTERGDSAVYLCASSRAGGSTDTQYFGPGTRLTVL.

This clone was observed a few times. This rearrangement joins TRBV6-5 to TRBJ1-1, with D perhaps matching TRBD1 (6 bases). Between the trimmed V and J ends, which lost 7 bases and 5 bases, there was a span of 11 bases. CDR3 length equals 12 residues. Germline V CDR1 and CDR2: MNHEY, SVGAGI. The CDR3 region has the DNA TGTGCCAGCACTTCAAGGGGGACTGAAGCTTTCTTT. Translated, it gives CASTSRGTEAFF.

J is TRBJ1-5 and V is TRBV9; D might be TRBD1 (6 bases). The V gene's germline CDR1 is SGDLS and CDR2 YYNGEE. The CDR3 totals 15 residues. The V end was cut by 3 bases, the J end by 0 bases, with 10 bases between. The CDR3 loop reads CASSAEGDSNQPQHF. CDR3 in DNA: TGTGCCAGCAGCGCCGAGGGGGATAGCAATCAGCCCCAGCATTTT.

The CDR3: CASSWVAAETQYF. In DNA form, the CDR3 reads TGTGCCAGCAGTTGGGTAGCGGCAGAGACCCAGTACTTC. The rearrangement uses TRBV6-5 and TRBJ2-5; maybe TRBD2 (6 bases). V was pared by 4 bases and J by 4 bases, with 10 bases between. The CDR3 is made up of 13 amino acids. From germline, CDR1 is MNHEY and CDR2 SVGAGI.

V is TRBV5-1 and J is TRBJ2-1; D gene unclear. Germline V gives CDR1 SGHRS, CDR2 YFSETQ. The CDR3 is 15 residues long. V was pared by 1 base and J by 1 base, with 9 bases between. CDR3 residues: CASSLTDKSYNEQFF. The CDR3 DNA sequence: TGCGCCAGCAGCTTGACAGACAAATCCTACAATGAGCAGTTCTTC. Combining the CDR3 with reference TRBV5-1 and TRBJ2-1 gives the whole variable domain KAGVTQTPRYLIKTRGQQVTLSCSPISGHRSVSWYQQTPGQGLQFLFEYFSETQRNKGNFPGRFSGRQFSNSRSEMNVSTLELGDSALYLCASSLTDKSYNEQFFGPGTRLTVL.

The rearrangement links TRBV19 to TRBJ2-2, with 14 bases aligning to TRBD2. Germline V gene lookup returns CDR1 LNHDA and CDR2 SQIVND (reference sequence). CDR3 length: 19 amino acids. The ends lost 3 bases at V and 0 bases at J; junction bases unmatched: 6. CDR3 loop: CASSIPGLAGGSNTGELFF. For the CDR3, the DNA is TGTGCCAGTAGTATTCCAGGACTAGCGGGGGGTTCGAACACCGGGGAGCTGTTTTTT.

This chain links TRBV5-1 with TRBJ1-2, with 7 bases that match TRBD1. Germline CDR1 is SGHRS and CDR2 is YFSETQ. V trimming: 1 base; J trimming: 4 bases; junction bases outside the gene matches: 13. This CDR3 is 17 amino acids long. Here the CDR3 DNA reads TGCGCCAGCAGCTTGAGACAGGGCGCCAGAAGTGGCTATGGCTACACCTTC. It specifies CASSLRQGARSGYGYTF. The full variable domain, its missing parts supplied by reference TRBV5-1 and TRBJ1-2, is KAGVTQTPRYLIKTRGQQVTLSCSPISGHRSVSWYQQTPGQGLQFLFEYFSETQRNKGNFPGRFSGRQFSNSRSEMNVSTLELGDSALYLCASSLRQGARSGYGYTFGSGTRLTVV.

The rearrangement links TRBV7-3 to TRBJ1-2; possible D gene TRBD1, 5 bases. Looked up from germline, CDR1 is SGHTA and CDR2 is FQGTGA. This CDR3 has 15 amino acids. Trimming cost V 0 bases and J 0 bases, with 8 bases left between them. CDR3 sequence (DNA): TGTGCCAGCAGCTTAACGGGGCAGCCTAACTATGGCTACACCTTC. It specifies CASSLTGQPNYGYTF.